Following are 3 T cell receptor beta chains from one sample sequenced in a study of blood T cell repertoires in COVID-19. Method: immunoSEQ multiplex PCR; TCRdb's copy keeps in-frame clones and lacks some. The sample consists of about 220,000 clones, roughly 80% of them appearing once. The material sequenced was peripheral blood. These receptors came from a woman in her 70s with COVID-19, enrolled during active disease.

This clone showed up just a few times. The chain carries TRBV28 and TRBJ1-3, with D tentatively TRBD1 (5 bases). This CDR3 region has 15 residues. Germline V gene lookup returns CDR1 MDHEN and CDR2 SYDVKM. The germline V and J ends were trimmed by 7 bases and 8 bases, with 21 bases remaining between them. The CDR3 here is CASTLSGGAVDTIYF. The CDR3 bases are TGTGCCAGCACCCTTTCCGGGGGTGCGGTAGACACCATATATTTT. Full variable domain (rest looked up from reference TRBV28 and TRBJ1-3): DVKVTQSSRYLVKRTGEKVFLECVQDMDHENMFWYRQDPGLGLRLIYFSYDVKMKEKGDIPEGYSVSREKKERFSLILESASTNQTSMYLCASTLSGGAVDTIYFGEGSWLTVV.

V gene TRBV30 combines with J gene TRBJ1-1; D ambiguous. This CDR3 is 11 amino acids long. Trimming took off 7 bases at V and 1 base at J, with 7 bases between the two ends. Germline V gene data show CDR1 as GTSNPN and CDR2 as SVGIG (reference sequence). CDR3 DNA: TGTGCCTTAACACGGAACACTGAAGCTTTCTTT. Residues: CALTRNTEAFF.

V usage is TRBV5-1 and J usage is TRBJ2-7; TRBD1 is a possible D gene (6 bases). Trimming took off 6 bases at V and 2 bases at J, with 12 bases between the two ends. In germline, CDR1 is SGHRS, CDR2 YFSETQ. The CDR3 has 13 residues. CDR3 sequence (DNA): TGCGCCAGCACTTCTGGACAGCCCTACGAGCAGTACTTC. Its protein is CASTSGQPYEQYF.